One sample yielded the 5 T cell receptor beta chains listed below, sequenced in a study of cytomegalovirus exposure and HLA in healthy donors. A multiplex PCR was run with 60 Vbeta primers and 13 Jbeta primers. This table comes from immunoSEQ multiplex PCR, and its TCRdb copy is limited to in-frame clones, with some not included. The table shows 120,000 to 150,000 clones, with 88% occurring only once. Sequencing used PBMCs. These receptors were collected from a woman aged 40 to 50 in good health and CMV-seronegative.

This clone was seen a single time. The J gene is TRBJ2-1, the V gene TRBV21-1; TRBD1 reflects the table's D call only, with no check against the DNA. TRBV21-1 is assigned pseudogene status. This CDR3 comprises 17 residues. The CDR3 sequence is CASSKGGAPPAGNEQFF. In nucleotides, the CDR3 is TGTGCCAGCAGCAAAGGTGGGGCCCCCCCAGCCGGCAATGAGCAGTTCTTC.

The rearrangement links TRBV7-9 to TRBJ2-1; 7 bases fit TRBD2. This CDR3 comprises 16 residues. V shed 5 bases, J shed 8 bases, and the junction held 15 bases outside the gene matches. Germline V CDR1 and CDR2: SEHNR, FQNEAQ (reference sequence). The CDR3 DNA follows: TGTGCCAGCAGCCATGGGGGGGGAGGGGCCGGGGATGAGCAGTTCTTC. Translating it yields CASSHGGGGAGDEQFF.

The genes are TRBV5-6 and TRBJ1-1; a possible D gene is TRBD1 (5 bases). Germline V lookup: CDR1 SGHDT, CDR2 YYEEEE. The germline V and J ends were trimmed by 3 bases and 1 base, with 7 bases remaining between them. The CDR3 is 13 residues long. CDR3 in amino acids: CASSSDTNTEAFF. CDR3 DNA sequence: TGTGCCAGCAGCTCGGACACGAACACTGAAGCTTTCTTT.

This clone showed up just a few times. One end of the junction is discordant with germline, which a read error may explain. The same CDR3 can be traced to other DNA sequences in this sample. This rearrangement joins TRBV6-5 to TRBJ2-1; 14 bases align to TRBD2. This CDR3 region has 16 residues. Germline CDR1 and CDR2: MNHEY and SVGAGI. CDR3 DNA sequence: TGCGCCAGCAGTTACCCTGGGACTAGCGGGAGAAATGAGCAGTTCTTC. The encoded protein is CASSYPGTSGRNEQFF.

V is TRBV28 and J is TRBJ2-7, with unresolved D. CDR3 length: 10 amino acids. Trimming took 8 bases from V and 3 from J, leaving 5 bases between them. Germline V CDR1 and CDR2: MDHEN, SYDVKM. The CDR3 loop is CASSRYEQYF. For the CDR3, the DNA is TGTGCCAGCTCCCGCTACGAGCAGTACTTC.